This T cell receptor (beta chain) was retrieved from a study of blood T cell repertoires in COVID-19. Study-level background: Acute and convalescent COVID-19 specimens originated in the United States, Italy and Spain. In each case, the material was cDNA or gDNA derived from T cells, B-cell-depleted T cells, or PBMCs.

Per the original data handling: Estimated nucleated cell counts came from reference gene primer amplification. The repertoire was sequenced with immunoSEQ multiplex PCR; TCRdb's copy has only in-frame clones and lacks some. V, J and clone size reflect that table, while D and trimming were determined from the DNA. Of more than 300,000 clones listed, about 84% are singletons. This CDR3 spans 12 amino acids. V was pared by 7 bases and J by 7 bases, with 6 bases of the junction left unmatched. The germline CDR1 and CDR2 sequences are LGHDT and YNNKEL (reference sequence). This chain uses TRBV3-1 (or the pseudogene TRBV3-2) with TRBJ2-7; 8 bases agree with TRBD2. This sequence was found in a woman aged 45-65 years with acute or convalescent COVID-19. The sample comprised peripheral blood. The CDR3, as DNA: TGTGCCAGCAAAGCGGGAGCGGAGGAGCAGTACTTC. The encoded protein is CASKAGAEEQYF.